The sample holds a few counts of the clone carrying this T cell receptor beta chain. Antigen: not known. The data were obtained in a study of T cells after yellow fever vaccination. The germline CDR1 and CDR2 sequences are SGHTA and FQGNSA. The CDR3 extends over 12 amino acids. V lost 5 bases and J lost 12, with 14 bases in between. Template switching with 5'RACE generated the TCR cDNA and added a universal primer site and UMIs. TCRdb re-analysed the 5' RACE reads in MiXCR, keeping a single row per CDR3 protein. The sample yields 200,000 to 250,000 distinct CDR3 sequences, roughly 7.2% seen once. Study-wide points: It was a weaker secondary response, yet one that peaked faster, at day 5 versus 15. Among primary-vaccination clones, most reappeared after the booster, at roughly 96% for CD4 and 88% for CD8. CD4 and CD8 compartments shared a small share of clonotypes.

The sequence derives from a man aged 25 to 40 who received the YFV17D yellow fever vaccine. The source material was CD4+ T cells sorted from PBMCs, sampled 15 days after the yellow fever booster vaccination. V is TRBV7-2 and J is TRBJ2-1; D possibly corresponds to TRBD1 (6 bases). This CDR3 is CASSPPGVGQFF. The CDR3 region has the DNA TGTGCCAGCAGCCCCCCAGGGGTCGGGCAGTTCTTC. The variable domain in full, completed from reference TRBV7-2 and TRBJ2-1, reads GAGVSQSPSNKVTEKGKDVELRCDPISGHTALYWYRQSLGQGLEFLIYFQGNSAPDKSGLPSDRFSAERTGGSVSTLTIQRTQQEDSAVYLCASSPPGVGQFFGPGTRLTVL.